This T cell receptor beta chain was profiled in a study of T cell responses to AZD1222 COVID-19 vaccine. The CDR3 totals 15 residues. CDR1 is LGHNA and CDR2 is YSLEER in the germline V gene. Trimming took off 0 bases at V and 7 bases at J, with 15 bases between the two ends. Generated by immunoSEQ multiplex PCR, the TCRdb table keeps only in-frame clones and is missing some. The data contain around 99,000 clones, roughly nine tenths of them singletons. The rearrangement uses TRBV4-3 and TRBJ1-2; a possible D gene is TRBD1 (5 bases). This TCR came from an adult in good health. The sequencing used peripheral blood, collected on day 0 of AZD1222 vaccination. CDR3 residues: CASSQDLRTGAGYTF. DNA of the CDR3: TGCGCCAGCAGCCAAGATTTAAGGACCGGGGCTGGCTACACCTTC.